The TCR beta chain described here comes from a study of identical twins. Study-wide points: Monozygotic twins shared more out-of-frame TCR alpha than recombination models predicted.

Germline lookup yields CDR1 LGHDT and CDR2 YNNKEL (reference sequence). The trim removed 0 bases at V and 9 bases at J, leaving 16 bases unmatched. The CDR3 has 17 residues. Each CDR3 protein is one row after TCRdb ran MiXCR on the 5' RACE reads. The data hold 450,000 to 650,000 distinct CDR3 sequences, with nearly 15% observed a single time. This clonotype has a handful of counts. Its antigen remains unidentified. These data were also filed under a second study, of yellow fever vaccine responses in identical twins.

J is TRBJ2-5 and V is TRBV3-1; 7 bases line up with TRBD2. The sequenced sample consisted of CD4+ T cells sorted from blood. The source of this sequence is a woman aged 18-29 years in good health. As DNA, the CDR3 is TGTGCCAGCAGCCAAGAAGGGCCCGGGAGGCAGGACCGGGCCCAGTACTTC. Translated, it gives CASSQEGPGRQDRAQYF.